This T cell receptor beta chain was profiled in a study of vaccination and CD4 T cells after COVID-19. Study overall: At a median about 99 days (range 35 to 161) after diagnosis, post-COVID samples were drawn. Samples after vaccination came a median approximately 66 days past dose two, ranging 14 to 241.

Treatment indicated: approximately nine-day PBMC culture with coronavirus spike peptide pools or control peptides (ViraFEST assay). Fresh IL-2 medium replaced half the culture medium on days 3 and 7. Trimming removed 0 bases at V and 5 bases at J, with 9 bases between. Germline V gene sequence: CDR1 LNHNV, CDR2 YYDKDF (reference sequence). The CDR3 is 14 amino acids. Notes on this clonotype: The antigen is undetermined.

Sequencing of cultured CD4+ T cell DNA used the Oncomine TCR Beta short-read assay. Using the QIAamp micro DNA kit, genomic DNA was extracted from the CD4+ T cells that had been cultured. TCRdb itself ran the PCR reads through MiXCR, one entry per CDR3 protein. Of some 10,000 distinct CDR3 sequences listed, about three quarters are singletons. This clonotype was sampled from a human donor who had recovered from COVID-19. This chain joins TRBV15 and TRBJ2-3, with D maybe TRBD1 (6 bases). The sequencing sample was made of CD4+ T cells from blood, cultured in vitro. CDR3 loop: CATSRDPRGDTQYF. CDR3 DNA sequence: TGTGCCACCAGCAGAGATCCCAGGGGAGATACGCAGTATTTT. Full variable domain (outside the CDR3, taken from reference TRBV15 and TRBJ2-3): DAMVIQNPRYQVTQFGKPVTLSCSQTLNHNVMYWYQQKSSQAPKLLFHYYDKDFNNEADTPDNFQSRRPNTSFCFLDIRSPGLGDTAMYLCATSRDPRGDTQYFGPGTRLTVL.